This section outlines one T cell receptor (beta chain) sequence together with its context. What it binds is not known. One heparinised draw, averaging roughly 0.12 L, was taken per donor. This record comes from a study of beta chain features in type 1 diabetes. Every isolated RNA sample was fully reverse transcribed, so sequencing captured expressed TCRB transcripts. Some clones are missing from TCRdb's copy, which holds only in-frame ones; the method was immunoSEQ multiplex PCR. Of hundreds of thousands of clones listed, about 14% are singletons. The V and J ends lost 1 base and 5 bases, in that order; junction bases with no gene match: 10. The CDR3 covers 16 residues. CDR1 and CDR2 from the germline V gene are SGHRS and YFSETQ. Study-level points and caveats: A potential influence of HLA type upon TCRB rearrangement remained unresolved herein. The study found moderately but significantly shorter TCRB CDR3s in all four CD4+ subsets of Type 1 diabetes patients.

The TCR sequence derives from a man younger than 35 with type 1 diabetes. The sequenced sample consisted of naive CD4+ T cells from blood. The rearrangement uses TRBV5-1 and TRBJ2-5, with 8 bases identical to TRBD2. The CDR3 DNA follows: TGCGCCAGCAGCTTGAGTTCCGCGGGAGGTTGGGAGACCCAGTACTTC. This codes for CASSLSSAGGWETQYF.